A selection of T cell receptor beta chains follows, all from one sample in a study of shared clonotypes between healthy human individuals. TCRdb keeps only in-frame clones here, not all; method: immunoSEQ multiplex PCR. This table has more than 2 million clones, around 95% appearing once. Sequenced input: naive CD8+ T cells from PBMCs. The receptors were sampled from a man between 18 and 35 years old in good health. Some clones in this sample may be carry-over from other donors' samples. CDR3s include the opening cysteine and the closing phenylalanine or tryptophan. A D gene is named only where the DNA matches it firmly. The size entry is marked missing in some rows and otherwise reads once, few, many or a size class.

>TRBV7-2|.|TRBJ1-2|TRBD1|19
TGTGCCAGCAGCTCACTACAGGGGGACTTAACCCAACTCTACTATGGCTACACCTTC
CASSSLQGDLTQLYYGYTF
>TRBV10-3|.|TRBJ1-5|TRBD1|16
TGTGCCATCAGTGAGACAGGGGGCCCCACATATCAGCCCCAGCATTTT
CAISETGGPTYQPQHF
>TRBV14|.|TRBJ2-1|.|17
TGTGCCAGCAGCCAAGATTTCGGTTCCAGCTCCTACAATGAGCAGTTCTTC
CASSQDFGSSSYNEQFF
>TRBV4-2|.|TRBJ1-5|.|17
TGTGCCAGCAGCCCCGGGACAAAGATTTACAAAGATCAGCCCCAGCATTTT
CASSPGTKIYKDQPQHF
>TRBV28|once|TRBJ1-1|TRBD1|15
TGTGCCAGCCGGGACAGGGGGCTTCGGGACACTGAAGCTTTCTTT
CASRDRGLRDTEAFF
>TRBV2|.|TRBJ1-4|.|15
TGTGCCAGCAGTGACCCCGGGACGGCTCCTGAAAAACTGTTTTTT
CASSDPGTAPEKLFF
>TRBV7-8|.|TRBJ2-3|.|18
TGTGCCAGCAGCTTCTATGGCTCCGGGGGGCCTAGCACAGATACGCAGTATTTT
CASSFYGSGGPSTDTQYF
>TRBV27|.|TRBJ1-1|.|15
TGTGCCAGCAGTTCTCCGGGACGGTCGAACACTGAAGCTTTCTTT
CASSSPGRSNTEAFF
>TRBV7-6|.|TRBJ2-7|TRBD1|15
TGTGCCAGCAGCCTGGGACAGGGCCCCCTCTACGAGCAGTACTTC
CASSLGQGPLYEQYF
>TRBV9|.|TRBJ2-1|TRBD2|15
TGTGCCAGCAGCGCCGGGCTAGCGGGAGTCAATGAGCAGTTCTTC
CASSAGLAGVNEQFF
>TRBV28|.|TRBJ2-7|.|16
TGTGCCAGCAGCCATGGTTCGGGGCTGCGCGGATACGAGCAGTACTTC
CASSHGSGLRGYEQYF
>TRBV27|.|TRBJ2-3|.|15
TGTGCCAGCAGTCCGCGGGTAGCTAGCACAGATACGCAGTATTTT
CASSPRVASTDTQYF
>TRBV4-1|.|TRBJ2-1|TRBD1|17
TGCGCCAGCAGCCACCGCTCCGGGACAGTCCCCTACAATGAGCAGTTCTTC
CASSHRSGTVPYNEQFF
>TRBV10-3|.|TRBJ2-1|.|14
TGTGCCATCAGTGGAGTGGGAGCGGGCAATGAGCAGTTCTTC
CAISGVGAGNEQFF
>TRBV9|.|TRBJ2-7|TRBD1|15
TGTGCCAGCAGCGCCACGGACAGGGGTTCGTACGAGCAGTACTTC
CASSATDRGSYEQYF
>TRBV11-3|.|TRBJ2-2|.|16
TGTGCCAGCAGCGTGAGCGGGACAGTTCTCCCCGGGGAGCTGTTTTTT
CASSVSGTVLPGELFF
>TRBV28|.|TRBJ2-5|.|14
TGTGCCAGCAGTTTGACTGTATCCCAAGAGACCCAGTACTTC
CASSLTVSQETQYF
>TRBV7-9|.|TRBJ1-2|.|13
TGTGCCAGCAGCTTGGACAGTTTCTATGGCTACACCTTC
CASSLDSFYGYTF
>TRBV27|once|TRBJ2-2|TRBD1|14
TGTGCCAGCACCAAGACAGGGGCACCGGGGGAGCTGTTTTTT
CASTKTGAPGELFF
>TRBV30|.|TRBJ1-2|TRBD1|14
TGTGCCTGCGCCTCGGGACAGGATAACTATGGCTACACCTTC
CACASGQDNYGYTF